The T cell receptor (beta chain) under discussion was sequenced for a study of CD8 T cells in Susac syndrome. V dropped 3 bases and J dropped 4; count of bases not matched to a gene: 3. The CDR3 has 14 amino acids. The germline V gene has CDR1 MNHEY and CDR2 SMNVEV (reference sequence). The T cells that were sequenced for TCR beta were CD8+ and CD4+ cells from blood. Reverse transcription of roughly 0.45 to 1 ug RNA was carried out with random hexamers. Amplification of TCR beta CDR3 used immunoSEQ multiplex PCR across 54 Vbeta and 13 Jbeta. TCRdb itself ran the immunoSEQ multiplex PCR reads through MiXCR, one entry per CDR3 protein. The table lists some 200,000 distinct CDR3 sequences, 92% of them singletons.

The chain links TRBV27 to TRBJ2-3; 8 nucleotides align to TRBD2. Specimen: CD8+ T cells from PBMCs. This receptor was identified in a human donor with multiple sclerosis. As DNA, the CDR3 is TGTGCCAGCAGTTTCGGACTAGCCGCAGATACGCAGTATTTT. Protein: CASSFGLAADTQYF.